The 8 T cell receptor beta chains below all came from one sample that was sequenced in a study of blood T cell repertoires in COVID-19. Using immunoSEQ multiplex PCR, the repertoire was profiled, and TCRdb retains in-frame clones only, with some absent. The sample carries 150,000 or so clones, approximately 86% recorded once. What was sequenced was peripheral blood. These receptors all stem from a man in his sixties with acute or convalescent COVID-19.

This CDR3 reads CSASTGFLVNTEAFF. CDR3 sequence (DNA): TGCAGTGCTAGTACAGGGTTTCTAGTGAACACTGAAGCTTTCTTT. The chain has TRBV20-1 and TRBJ1-1; D may be TRBD1 (6 bases). CDR1 is DFQATT and CDR2 is SNEGSKA in the germline V gene (reference sequence). The CDR3 covers 15 residues. V was shortened by 3 bases and J by 0 bases, with 14 bases between the two germline ends.

The chain carries TRBV12-5 and TRBJ1-1; 7 bases match TRBD1. The CDR3 contains 15 residues. V trimming: 1 base; J trimming: 9 bases; junction bases outside the gene matches: 11. Germline V gene sequence: CDR1 LGHNT, CDR2 FRNRAP. For the CDR3, the DNA is TGTGCTAGTGGTTTGGATAAAGGGGGCCGGGGGAAAGCTTTCTTT. This codes for CASGLDKGGRGKAFF.

V and J are TRBV12-5 and TRBJ2-1; D possibly corresponds to TRBD1 (5 bases). CDR1 is LGHNT, CDR2 FRNRAP, per germline. The germline V and J ends were trimmed by 3 bases and 0 bases, with 12 bases remaining between them. The CDR3 sequence is 16 residues long. CDR3 protein: CASGFGQSSSYNEQFF. The CDR3 DNA reads as TGTGCTAGTGGTTTTGGACAATCTAGCTCCTACAATGAGCAGTTCTTC. The variable domain in full, with the rest retrieved from reference TRBV12-5 and TRBJ2-1, is DARVTQTPRHKVTEMGQEVTMRCQPILGHNTVFWYRQTMMQGLELLAYFRNRAPLDDSGMPKDRFSAEMPDATLATLKIQPSEPRDSAVYFCASGFGQSSSYNEQFFGPGTRLTVL.

This clone was found once. The chain carries TRBV5-1 and TRBJ2-5; D is ambiguous. The germline CDR1 and CDR2 sequences are SGHRS and YFSETQ. This CDR3 spans 13 amino acids. Deletions cut 3 bases from V and 2 bases from J, with 8 bases between. This chain's CDR3 is CASSSRIQETQYF. The CDR3 DNA is TGCGCCAGCAGCTCCAGGATTCAAGAGACCCAGTACTTC.

The V gene is TRBV21-1, the J gene TRBJ1-5; the table's D call, TRBD1, has no DNA check behind it. TRBV21-1 is a pseudogene segment. The CDR3 has 15 amino acids. CDR3 coding DNA: TGTGCCAGCAGCAAAGGTGGCAGGAACAATCAGCCCCAGCATTTT. Protein sequence: CASSKGGRNNQPQHF.

The chain uses TRBV2 and TRBJ2-6; no firm D call. V lost 4 bases, J lost 2 bases, and 21 bases lay in between. The germline V gene has CDR1 SNHLY and CDR2 FYNNEI. This CDR3 has 19 residues. DNA for the CDR3: TGTGCCAGCAGTGCGTTCAGCCCCATGACTCGGGCTGGGGCCAACGTCCTGACTTTC. It translates to CASSAFSPMTRAGANVLTF.

V usage is TRBV28 and J usage is TRBJ1-1; no clear D. Germline loops: CDR1 MDHEN, CDR2 SYDVKM. With 5 bases removed from V and 2 bases from J, the gap between germline ends came to 6 bases. The CDR3 spans 12 residues. CDR3 in DNA: TGTGCCAGCAGTGTGACAAACACTGAAGCTTTCTTT. Encoded protein: CASSVTNTEAFF.

This chain joins TRBV19 and TRBJ2-7, with 7 bases that match TRBD1. The CDR3 covers 13 residues. Trimming removed 5 bases from V and 0 bases from J; junction bases left unmatched: 1. Germline V gene data show CDR1 as LNHDA and CDR2 as SQIVND (reference sequence). CDR3 loop: CASSWDSSYEQYF. The CDR3 nucleotides read TGTGCCAGTAGTTGGGACAGCTCCTACGAGCAGTACTTC. Filled out from reference TRBV19 and TRBJ2-7, the complete variable domain reads DGGITQSPKYLFRKEGQNVTLSCEQNLNHDAMYWYRQDPGQGLRLIYYSQIVNDFQKGDIAEGYSVSREKKESFPLTVTSAQKNPTAFYLCASSWDSSYEQYFGPGTRLTVT.